This T cell receptor beta chain was documented in a study of blood T cell repertoires in COVID-19 (dated by TCRdb to about 2020). As for the study more broadly: The collaborator samples originated in the United States, Italy and Spain and spanned the acute and convalescent phases of COVID-19. The samples were drawn from the first 160 participants of the ongoing ImmuneRACE study and from 1,254 subjects provided by 6 global collaborators. The repertoires were released in a freely available public database meant as a resource for research on the immune response to SARS-CoV-2. Where HLA class I and class II types were available, the types were taken from metadata supplied by the sample provider, not from assay-based typing. The dataset comprised deeply sampled blood TCRbeta repertoires from subjects exposed to, actively infected with, or recovered from COVID-19. Sample metadata almost always included a de-identified subject ID, COVID-19 status, age in years and sex. The material from the prospective study consisted of cDNA or gDNA derived from T cells, B-cell-depleted T cells, or PBMCs. The paper as a whole reports these results and caveats: The amount of clinical and demographic metadata varied by source and participant and was provided uncurated.

Trimmed from V: 4 bases; trimmed from J: 6 bases; junction bases lacking a gene match: 12. CDR1 and CDR2 are drawn from the germline V gene (reference sequence): GTSNPN, SVGIG. The CDR3 sequence holds 16 residues, the cysteine and phenylalanine included. Only CDR3 DNA remains: 48 bases, in frame from the first base. The immunoSEQ Assay, a bias-controlled multiplex PCR, was used to amplify TCRbeta CDR3 regions from genomic DNA. From the authors' description of their analysis: Within the assay, amplification of reference gene primers was used to estimate how many nucleated cells each sample contained. To quantify the absolute abundance of each unique TCRbeta CDR3 rearrangement, sequence reads were collapsed and filtered. For each sample, productive Simpson clonality was calculated as the square root of Simpson's diversity index across productive rearrangements. The table comes from immuneACCESS by way of TCRdb, which keeps in-frame sequences with V and J called. Part of the clones is missing from these tables; in studies checked, under half for an unresolved V gene and the rest for unknown reasons. That table is the source of V, J and clone size, and D and trimming were worked out from the DNA. The sample table shows about 260,000 clones, and around nine tenths are seen once. Approximately 2% of the sample is held by the ten biggest clonotypes.

This clone has just a few counts. What this receptor recognizes is not known. No base quality values were provided; no much bigger clone lies one nucleotide off. Each collaborating institution followed its own protocols to collect whole blood in K2EDTA tubes. For TCRbeta analysis, collaborator samples were shipped as frozen whole blood, as isolated PBMCs, or as DNA extracted from either sample type. This clonotype was sampled from a man under 40 with active or convalescent COVID-19. The sample comprised peripheral blood. The sequence links TRBV30 to TRBJ1-6, with 7 bases in between that match TRBD1. DNA sequence: TGTGCCTGGAACCCGGGACAGAAGATAATTAATTCACCCCTCCACTTT. The translation is CAWNPGQKIINSPLHF.